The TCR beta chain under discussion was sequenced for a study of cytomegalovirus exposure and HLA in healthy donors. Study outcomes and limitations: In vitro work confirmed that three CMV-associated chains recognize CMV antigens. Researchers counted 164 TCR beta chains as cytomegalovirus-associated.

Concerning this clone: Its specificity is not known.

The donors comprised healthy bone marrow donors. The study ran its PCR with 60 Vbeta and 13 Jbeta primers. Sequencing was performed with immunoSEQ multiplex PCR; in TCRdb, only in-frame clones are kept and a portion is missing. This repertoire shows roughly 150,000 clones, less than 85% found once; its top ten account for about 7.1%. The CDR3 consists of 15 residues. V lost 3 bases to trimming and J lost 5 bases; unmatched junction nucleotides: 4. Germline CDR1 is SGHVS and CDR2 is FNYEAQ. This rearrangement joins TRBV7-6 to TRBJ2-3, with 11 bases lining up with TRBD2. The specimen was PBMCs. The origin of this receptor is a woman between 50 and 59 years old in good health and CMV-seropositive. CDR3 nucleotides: TGTGCCAGCAGCTTTAGCGGGGGGGCCGGAGATACGCAGTATTTT. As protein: CASSFSGGAGDTQYF.